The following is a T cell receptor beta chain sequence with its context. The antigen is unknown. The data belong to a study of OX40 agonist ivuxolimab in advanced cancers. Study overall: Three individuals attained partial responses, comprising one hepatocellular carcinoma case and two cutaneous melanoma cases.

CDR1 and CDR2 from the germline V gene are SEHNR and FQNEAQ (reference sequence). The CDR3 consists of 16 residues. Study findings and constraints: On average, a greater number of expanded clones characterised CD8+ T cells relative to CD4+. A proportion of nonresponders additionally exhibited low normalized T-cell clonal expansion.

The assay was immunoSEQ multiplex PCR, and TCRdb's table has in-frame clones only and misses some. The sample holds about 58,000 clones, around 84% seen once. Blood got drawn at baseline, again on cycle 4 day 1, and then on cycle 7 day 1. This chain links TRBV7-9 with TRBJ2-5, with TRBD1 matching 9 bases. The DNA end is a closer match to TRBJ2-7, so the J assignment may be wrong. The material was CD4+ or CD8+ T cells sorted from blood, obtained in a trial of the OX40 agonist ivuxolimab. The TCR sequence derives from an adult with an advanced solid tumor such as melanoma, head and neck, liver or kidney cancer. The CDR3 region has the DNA TGTGCCAGCAGCTCAGCTTGGGACAGGGCAACCTACGAGCAGTACTTC. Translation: CASSSAWDRATYEQYF.